The source of this T cell receptor beta chain is a study of T cells in localized non-small cell lung cancer (dated by TCRdb to the early 2020s). Turning to the overall study: The study examined T cell repertoires in under 300 patients with early-stage NSCLC and compared tumors with uninvolved tumor-adjacent lungs. The cohort consisted of approximately 240 treatment-naive NSCLC patients whose localized lung tumors had been resected. NSCLC patients had a mean age of around 61 years, and 129 were male and about 110 female. Paper-wide results and their limitations: Longer overall survival was associated with higher T cell density in blood, whereas shorter survival was associated with higher clonality in adjacent lung. Uninvolved tumor-adjacent lung showed the highest T cell clonality, higher than tumor, which suggests more focused antigenic responses in the uninvolved tumor-adjacent lung. Because of the exploratory design, TCR variables were selected using unadjusted p-values without false-discovery rate correction. Because multi-region tumor sequencing was not done, intratumor heterogeneity could not be ruled out. A median of around 50 of the top 100 tumor clones were detected in paired uninvolved adjacent lung, and 28 of these tumor clones were also found among the top 100 clones of the paired uninvolved adjacent lung.

With respect to this clone: Its recognized antigen is unknown. The input lacks base qualities; no much larger clone sits a single base away.

As encoded in the germline V gene, CDR1 is SGHNT while CDR2 is YENEEA. The CDR3 covers 14 residues, taking in both the cysteine and the phenylalanine. Only the CDR3 region is kept as DNA, spanning 42 bases read in frame from base 1. After removal of 5 bases from V and 7 bases from J, the junction retains 9 bases not matched to a gene. TCR beta CDR3 regions were sequenced from DNA using the immunoSEQ Assay. The published analysis was carried out like this. T cell density was computed as TCR beta template counts normalized to usable DNA estimated by amplifying housekeeping genes. Richness was estimated with the preseqR package, extrapolating to 400,000 templates for PBMC samples and 120,000 templates for tissue samples. Clonality was defined by subtracting Pielou's evenness from one. To identify tissue-enriched TCRs, differential abundance testing was run on productive amino-acid clonotypes with a minimum total count of 5 and an alpha of 0.1. The Jaccard Index and the Morisita Overlap Index were used to measure repertoire overlap between compartments. GLIPH grouped TCR beta CDR3s together with public tetramer-defined viral CDR3s, and a viral motif had to include at least three viral sequences and show V-gene enrichment. TCRdb mirrors the immuneACCESS table, restricted to in-frame sequences. Some clones are absent from its copies; in checked studies, under half trace to an unresolved V gene, and the reason for the others is unknown. V and J calls and clone size are those listed in that table; D and trimming were worked out from the DNA. The sample table lists around 2,300 clones, over 25% of them with a count of one. The ten top clones hold over 9% of the sample.

At diagnosis, tumor, uninvolved tumor-adjacent lung and peripheral blood were collected and then preserved as a mix of FFPE and fresh-frozen material. This receptor was identified in a man between 40 and 70 years old with stage III squamous cell lung carcinoma. This specimen consisted of lung tumor tissue, obtained before any cancer treatment. The V and J segments used are TRBV11-3 and TRBJ1-2; 8 nucleotides in the junction match TRBD1. The DNA sequence follows: TGTGCCAGCAGCGAGCCTCAGGGGGCGGTTGGCTACACCTTC. Its protein is CASSEPQGAVGYTF.